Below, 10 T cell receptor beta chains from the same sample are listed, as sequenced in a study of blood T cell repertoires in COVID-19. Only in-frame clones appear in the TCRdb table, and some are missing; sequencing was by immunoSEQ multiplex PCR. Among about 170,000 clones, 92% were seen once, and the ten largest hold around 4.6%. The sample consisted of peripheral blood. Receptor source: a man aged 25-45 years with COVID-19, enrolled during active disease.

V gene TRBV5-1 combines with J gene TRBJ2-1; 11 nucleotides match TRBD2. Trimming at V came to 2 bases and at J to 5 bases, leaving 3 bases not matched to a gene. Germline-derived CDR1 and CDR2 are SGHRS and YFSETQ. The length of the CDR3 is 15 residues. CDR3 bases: TGCGCCAGCAGCTTACTAGCGGGGGCCCACAATGAGCAGTTCTTC. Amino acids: CASSLLAGAHNEQFF.

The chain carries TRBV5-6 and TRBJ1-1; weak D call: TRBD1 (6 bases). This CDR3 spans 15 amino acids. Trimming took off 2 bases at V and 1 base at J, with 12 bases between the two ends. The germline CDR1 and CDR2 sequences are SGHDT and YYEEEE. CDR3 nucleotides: TGTGCCAGCAGCTTCACATTACAGGGGAACACTGAAGCTTTCTTT. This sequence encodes CASSFTLQGNTEAFF.

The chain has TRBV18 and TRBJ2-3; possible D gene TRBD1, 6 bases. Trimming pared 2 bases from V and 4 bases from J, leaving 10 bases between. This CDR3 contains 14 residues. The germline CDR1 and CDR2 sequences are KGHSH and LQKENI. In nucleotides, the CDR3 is TGTGCCAGCTCACCAGGGGGCCCCCCAGATACGCAGTATTTT. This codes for CASSPGGPPDTQYF.

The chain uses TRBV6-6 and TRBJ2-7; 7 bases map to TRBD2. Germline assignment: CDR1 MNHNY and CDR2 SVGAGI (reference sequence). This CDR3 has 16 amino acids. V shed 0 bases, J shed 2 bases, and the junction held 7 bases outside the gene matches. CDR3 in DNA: TGTGCCAGCAGTTACTCTACCTCTGCGGGAGCCTACGAGCAGTACTTC. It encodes CASSYSTSAGAYEQYF.

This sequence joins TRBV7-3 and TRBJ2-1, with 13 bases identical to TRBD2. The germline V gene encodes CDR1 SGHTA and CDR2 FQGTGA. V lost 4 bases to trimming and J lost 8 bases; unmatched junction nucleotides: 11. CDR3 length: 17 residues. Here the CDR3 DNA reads TGTGCCAGCAGCTCCGCTAGAGGACTAGCGGGAGTCGATGAGCAGTTCTTC. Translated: CASSSARGLAGVDEQFF. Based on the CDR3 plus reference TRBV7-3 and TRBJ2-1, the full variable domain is GAGVSQTPSNKVTEKGKYVELRCDPISGHTALYWYRQSLGQGPEFLIYFQGTGAADDSGLPNDRFFAVRPEGSVSTLKIQRTERGDSAVYLCASSSARGLAGVDEQFFGPGTRLTVL.

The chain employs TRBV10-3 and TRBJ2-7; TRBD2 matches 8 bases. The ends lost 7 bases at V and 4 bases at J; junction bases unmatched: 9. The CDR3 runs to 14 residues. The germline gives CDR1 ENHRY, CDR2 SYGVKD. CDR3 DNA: TGTGCCATCAACACAGCGGGAGCTTTTTACGAGCAGTACTTC. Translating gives CAINTAGAFYEQYF.

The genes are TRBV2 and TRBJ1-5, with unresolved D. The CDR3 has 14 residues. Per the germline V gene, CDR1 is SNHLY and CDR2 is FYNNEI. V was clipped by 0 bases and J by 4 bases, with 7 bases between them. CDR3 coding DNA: TGTGCCAGCAGTGAAGCGCGAGTGAATCAGCCCCAGCATTTT. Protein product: CASSEARVNQPQHF.

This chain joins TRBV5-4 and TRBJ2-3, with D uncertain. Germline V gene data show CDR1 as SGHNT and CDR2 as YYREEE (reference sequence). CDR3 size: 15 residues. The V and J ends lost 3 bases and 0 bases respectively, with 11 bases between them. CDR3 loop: CASSSLRRSTDTQYF. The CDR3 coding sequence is TGTGCCAGCAGCTCCCTGCGCCGAAGCACAGATACGCAGTATTTT. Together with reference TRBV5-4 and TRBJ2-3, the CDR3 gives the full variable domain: ETGVTQSPTHLIKTRGQQVTLRCSSQSGHNTVSWYQQALGQGPQFIFQYYREEENGRGNFPPRFSGLQFPNYSSELNVNALELDDSALYLCASSSLRRSTDTQYFGPGTRLTVL.

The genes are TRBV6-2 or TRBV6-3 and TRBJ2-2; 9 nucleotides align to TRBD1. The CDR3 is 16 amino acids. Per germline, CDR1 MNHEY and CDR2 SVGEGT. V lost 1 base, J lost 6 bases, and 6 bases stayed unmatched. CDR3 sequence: CASSYFPGQGAGELFF. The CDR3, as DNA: TGTGCCAGCAGTTACTTCCCGGGACAGGGTGCCGGGGAGCTGTTTTTT.

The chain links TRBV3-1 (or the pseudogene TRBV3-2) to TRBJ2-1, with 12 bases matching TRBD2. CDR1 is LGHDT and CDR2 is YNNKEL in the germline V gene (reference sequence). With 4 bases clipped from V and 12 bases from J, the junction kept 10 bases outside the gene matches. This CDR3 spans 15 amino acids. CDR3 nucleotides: TGTGCCAGCAGCCCCCGGCTAGCGGGAGGGAACGTGCAGTTCTTC. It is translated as CASSPRLAGGNVQFF.